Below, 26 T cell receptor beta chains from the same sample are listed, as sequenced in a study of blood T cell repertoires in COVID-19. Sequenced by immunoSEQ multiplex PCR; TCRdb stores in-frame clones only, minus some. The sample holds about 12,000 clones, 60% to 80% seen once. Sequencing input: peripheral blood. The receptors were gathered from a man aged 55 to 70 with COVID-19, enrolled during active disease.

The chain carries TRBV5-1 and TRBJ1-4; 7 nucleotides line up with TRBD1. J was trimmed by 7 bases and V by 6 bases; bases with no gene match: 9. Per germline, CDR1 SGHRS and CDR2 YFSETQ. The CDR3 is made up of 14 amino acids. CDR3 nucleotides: TGCGCCAGCACCGGGACAGCCGAGAGTGAAAAACTGTTTTTT. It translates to CASTGTAESEKLFF.

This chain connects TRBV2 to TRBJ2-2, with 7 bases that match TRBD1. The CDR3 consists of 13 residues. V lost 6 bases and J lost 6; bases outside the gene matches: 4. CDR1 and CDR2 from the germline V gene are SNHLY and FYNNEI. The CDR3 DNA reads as TGTGCCAGCAGACAGGGGACGTCCGGGGAGCTGTTTTTT. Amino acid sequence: CASRQGTSGELFF.

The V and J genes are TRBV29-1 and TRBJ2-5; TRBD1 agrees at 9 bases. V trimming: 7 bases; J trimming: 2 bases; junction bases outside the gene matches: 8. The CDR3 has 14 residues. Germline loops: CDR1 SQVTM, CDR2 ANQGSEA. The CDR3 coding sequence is TGCAGCGCAGTAGACAGGGGGGGACAAGAGACCCAGTACTTC. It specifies CSAVDRGGQETQYF.

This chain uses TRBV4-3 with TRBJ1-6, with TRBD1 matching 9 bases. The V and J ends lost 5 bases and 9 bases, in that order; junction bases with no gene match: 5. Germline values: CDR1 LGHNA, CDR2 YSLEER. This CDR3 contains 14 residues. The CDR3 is CASSAGQGSSPLHF. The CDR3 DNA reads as TGCGCCAGCAGCGCGGGACAGGGCAGTTCACCCCTCCACTTT.

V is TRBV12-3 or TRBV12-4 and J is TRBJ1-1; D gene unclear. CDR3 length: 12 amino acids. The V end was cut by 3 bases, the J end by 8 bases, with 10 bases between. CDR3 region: CASSFTGGEAFF. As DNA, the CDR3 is TGTGCCAGCAGTTTCACGGGAGGCGAAGCTTTCTTT.

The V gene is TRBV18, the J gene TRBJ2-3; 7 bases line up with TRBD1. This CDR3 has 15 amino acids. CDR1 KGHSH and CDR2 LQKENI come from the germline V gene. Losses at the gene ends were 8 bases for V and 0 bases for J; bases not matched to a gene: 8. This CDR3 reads CASLITGASTDTQYF. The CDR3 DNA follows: TGTGCCAGCCTCATTACAGGGGCCAGCACAGATACGCAGTATTTT. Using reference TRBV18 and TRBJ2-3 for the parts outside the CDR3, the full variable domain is NAGVMQNPRHLVRRRGQEARLRCSPMKGHSHVYWYRQLPEEGLKFMVYLQKENIIDESGMPKERFSAEFPKEGPSILRIQQVVRGDSAAYFCASLITGASTDTQYFGPGTRLTVL.

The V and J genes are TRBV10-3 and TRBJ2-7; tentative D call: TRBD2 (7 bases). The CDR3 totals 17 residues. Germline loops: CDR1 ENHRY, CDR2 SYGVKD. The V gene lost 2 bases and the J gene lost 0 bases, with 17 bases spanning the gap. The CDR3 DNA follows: TGTGCCATCAGTGAGGTACTCGGGGGGCACCTCTCCTACGAGCAGTACTTC. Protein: CAISEVLGGHLSYEQYF.

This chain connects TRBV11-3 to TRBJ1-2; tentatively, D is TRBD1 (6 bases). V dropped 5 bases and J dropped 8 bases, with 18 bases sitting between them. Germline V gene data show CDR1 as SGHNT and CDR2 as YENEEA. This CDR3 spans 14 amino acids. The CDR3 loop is CASSPAGARLGYTF. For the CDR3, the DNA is TGTGCCAGCAGCCCGGCAGGGGCAAGACTCGGCTACACCTTC.

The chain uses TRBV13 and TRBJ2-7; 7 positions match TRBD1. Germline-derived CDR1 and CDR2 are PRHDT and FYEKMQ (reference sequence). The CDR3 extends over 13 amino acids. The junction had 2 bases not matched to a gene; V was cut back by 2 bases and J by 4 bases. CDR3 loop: CASSLKTGYEQYF. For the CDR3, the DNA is TGTGCCAGCAGCTTAAAGACAGGGTACGAGCAGTACTTC.

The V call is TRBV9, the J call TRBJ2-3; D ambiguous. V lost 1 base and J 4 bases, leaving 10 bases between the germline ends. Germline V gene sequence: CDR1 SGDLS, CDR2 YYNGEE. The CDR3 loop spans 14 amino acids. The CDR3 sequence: CASSVRGSPDTQYF. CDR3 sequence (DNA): TGTGCCAGCAGCGTACGTGGCTCCCCAGATACGCAGTATTTT.

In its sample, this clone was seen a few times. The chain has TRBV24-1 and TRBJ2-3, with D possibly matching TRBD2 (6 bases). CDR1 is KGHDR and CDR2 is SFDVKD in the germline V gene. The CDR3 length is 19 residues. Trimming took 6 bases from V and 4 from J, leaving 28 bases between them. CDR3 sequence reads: CATSLTPPLPEGSPDTQYF. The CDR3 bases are TGTGCCACCAGTCTTACCCCCCCTCTGCCGGAGGGGAGCCCAGATACGCAGTATTTT.

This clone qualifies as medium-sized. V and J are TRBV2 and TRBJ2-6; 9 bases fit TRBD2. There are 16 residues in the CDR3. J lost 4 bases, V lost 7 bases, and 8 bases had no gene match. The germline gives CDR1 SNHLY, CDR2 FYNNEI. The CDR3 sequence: CASTRREGSGANVLTF. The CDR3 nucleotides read TGTGCCAGCACGAGGCGGGAGGGCTCCGGGGCCAACGTCCTGACTTTC.

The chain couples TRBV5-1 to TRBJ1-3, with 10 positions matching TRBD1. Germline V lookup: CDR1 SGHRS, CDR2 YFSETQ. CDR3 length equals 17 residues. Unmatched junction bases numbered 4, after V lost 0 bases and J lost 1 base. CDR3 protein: CASSLGGQGKSGNTIYF. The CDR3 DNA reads TGCGCCAGCAGCTTGGGGGGACAGGGGAAATCTGGAAACACCATATATTTT.

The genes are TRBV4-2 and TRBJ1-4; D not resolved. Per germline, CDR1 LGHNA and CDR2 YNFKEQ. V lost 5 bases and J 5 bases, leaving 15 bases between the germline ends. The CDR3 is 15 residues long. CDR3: CASSGRAGLNEKLFF. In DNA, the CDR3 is TGTGCCAGCAGCGGGAGGGCGGGTCTAAATGAAAAACTGTTTTTT.

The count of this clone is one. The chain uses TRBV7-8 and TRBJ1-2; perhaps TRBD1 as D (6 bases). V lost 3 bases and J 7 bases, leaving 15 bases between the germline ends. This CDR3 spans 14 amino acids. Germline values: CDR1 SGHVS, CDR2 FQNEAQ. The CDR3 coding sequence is TGTGCCAGCAGCTTGTTAATGGGGGCACTTGGCTACACCTTC. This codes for CASSLLMGALGYTF.

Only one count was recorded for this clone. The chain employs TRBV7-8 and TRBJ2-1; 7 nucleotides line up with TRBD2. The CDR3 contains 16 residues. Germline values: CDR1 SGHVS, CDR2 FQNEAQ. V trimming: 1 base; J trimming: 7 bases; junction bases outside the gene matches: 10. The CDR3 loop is CASSLVPAGEGNEQFF. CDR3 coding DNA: TGTGCCAGCAGCTTAGTTCCGGCGGGAGAGGGGAATGAGCAGTTCTTC.

CDR3 sequence: CASLGSGGNYGYTF. The CDR3 DNA reads as TGTGCCTCCCTAGGCAGCGGGGGAAACTATGGCTACACCTTC. The gene calls are TRBV10-3 and TRBJ1-2; TRBD1 is a possible D gene (5 bases). The CDR3 contains 14 residues. V lost 11 bases to trimming and J lost 2 bases, with 18 bases between them. Germline V lookup: CDR1 ENHRY, CDR2 SYGVKD.

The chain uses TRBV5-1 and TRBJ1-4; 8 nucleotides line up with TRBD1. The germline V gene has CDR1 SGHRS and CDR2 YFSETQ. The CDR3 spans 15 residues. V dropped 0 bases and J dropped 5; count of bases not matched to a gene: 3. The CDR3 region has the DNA TGCGCCAGCAGCTTGGCAGGGACAGGAAATGAAAAACTGTTTTTT. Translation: CASSLAGTGNEKLFF.

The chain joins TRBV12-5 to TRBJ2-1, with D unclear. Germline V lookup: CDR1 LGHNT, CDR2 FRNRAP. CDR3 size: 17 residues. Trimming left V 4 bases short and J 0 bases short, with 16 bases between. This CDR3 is CASGSRLLASSYNEQFF. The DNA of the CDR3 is TGTGCTAGTGGTTCCCGACTTCTCGCTAGCTCCTACAATGAGCAGTTCTTC.

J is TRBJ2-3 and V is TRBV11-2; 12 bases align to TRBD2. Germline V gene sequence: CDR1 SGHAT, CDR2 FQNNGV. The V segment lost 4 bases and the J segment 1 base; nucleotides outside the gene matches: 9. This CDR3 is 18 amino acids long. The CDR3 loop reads CASSYGLAGKLRTDTQYF. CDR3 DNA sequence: TGTGCCAGCAGCTATGGACTAGCGGGGAAGCTTCGCACAGATACGCAGTATTTT. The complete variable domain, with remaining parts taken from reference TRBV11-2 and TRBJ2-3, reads EAGVAQSPRYKIIEKRQSVAFWCNPISGHATLYWYQQILGQGPKLLIQFQNNGVVDDSQLPKDRFSAERLKGVDSTLKIQPAKLEDSAVYLCASSYGLAGKLRTDTQYFGPGTRLTVL.

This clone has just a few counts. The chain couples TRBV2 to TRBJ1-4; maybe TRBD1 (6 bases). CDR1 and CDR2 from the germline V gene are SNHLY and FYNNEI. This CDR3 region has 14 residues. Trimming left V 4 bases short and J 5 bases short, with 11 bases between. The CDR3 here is CASSAGQGNEKLFF. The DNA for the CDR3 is TGTGCCAGCAGTGCGGGGCAGGGGAATGAAAAACTGTTTTTT.

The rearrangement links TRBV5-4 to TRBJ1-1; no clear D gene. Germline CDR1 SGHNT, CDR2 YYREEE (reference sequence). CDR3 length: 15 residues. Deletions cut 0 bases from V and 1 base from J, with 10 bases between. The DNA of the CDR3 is TGTGCCAGCAGCTTGGATCCGGGTGGGAACACTGAAGCTTTCTTT. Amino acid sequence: CASSLDPGGNTEAFF.

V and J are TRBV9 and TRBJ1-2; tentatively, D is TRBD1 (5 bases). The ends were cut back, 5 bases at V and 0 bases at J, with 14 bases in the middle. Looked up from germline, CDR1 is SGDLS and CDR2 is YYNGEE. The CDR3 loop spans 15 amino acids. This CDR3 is CASRATDTPNYGYTF. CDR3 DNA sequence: TGTGCCAGCAGGGCGACAGATACTCCTAACTATGGCTACACCTTC.

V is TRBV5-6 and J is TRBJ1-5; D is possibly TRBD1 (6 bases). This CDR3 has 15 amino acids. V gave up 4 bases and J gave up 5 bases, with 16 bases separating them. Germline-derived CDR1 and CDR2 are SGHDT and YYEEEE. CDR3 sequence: CASSATGLDDQPQHF. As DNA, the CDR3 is TGTGCCAGCAGCGCAACAGGGTTGGATGATCAGCCCCAGCATTTT.

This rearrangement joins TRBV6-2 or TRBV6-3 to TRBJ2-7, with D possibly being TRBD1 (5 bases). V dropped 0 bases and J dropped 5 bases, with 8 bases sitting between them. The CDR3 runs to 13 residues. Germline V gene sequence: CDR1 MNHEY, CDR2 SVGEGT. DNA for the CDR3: TGTGCCAGCAGTTACTCCCTAGGGGACGAGCAGTACGTC. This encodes CASSYSLGDEQYV.

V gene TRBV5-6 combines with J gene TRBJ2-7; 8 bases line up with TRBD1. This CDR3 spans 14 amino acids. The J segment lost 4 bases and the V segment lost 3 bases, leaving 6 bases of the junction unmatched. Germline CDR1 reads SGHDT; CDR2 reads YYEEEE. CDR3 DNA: TGTGCCAGCAGCTGGGGACAGGATCGGTACGAGCAGTACGTC. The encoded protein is CASSWGQDRYEQYV.